The subject of this entry is one TCR beta chain. What it recognizes is unknown. The data are from a study of Ad26.COV2.S vaccination and SARS-CoV-2 variants. V shed 6 bases, J shed 0 bases, and the junction held 8 bases outside the gene matches. Germline loops: CDR1 LNHDA, CDR2 SQIVND (reference sequence). The CDR3 runs to 16 residues. Treatment here: 15 to 20 received Ad26.COV2.S at low or high dose, single or two shots; several received placebo; per-sample allocation not given. Day 63 after the first vaccine or placebo injection was the time point for sampling. Boston hosted the donor, who was an adult aged 18-55 years. Study-wide results and limits: Reported post-vaccination CD8+ and CD4+ T cell responses to spike showed substantial breadth. Spike-specific TCR breadth was greater after Ad26.COV2.S than placebo. Breadth and depth estimates from TCRs may understate total T cell responses.

Data came from immunoSEQ multiplex PCR; TCRdb stores just in-frame clones and leaves some out. Of fewer than 300,000 clones listed, approximately 89% are singletons. This chain joins TRBV19 and TRBJ2-1; 7 bases are shared with TRBD2. The source was peripheral blood, collected in a trial of Ad26.COV2.S vaccine versus placebo. This sequence was found in a person aged 18-60 years who received the Ad26.COV2.S COVID-19 vaccine or a placebo. CDR3 coding DNA: TGTGCCAGTAGAGGCGCGGGGAGGGGCTCCTACAATGAGCAGTTCTTC. Translating it yields CASRGAGRGSYNEQFF.